This T cell receptor beta chain was sequenced in a study of PD-1 blockade in classical Hodgkin lymphoma. Study-wide findings and caveats: Whoever responded completely had baseline diversity much like that seen in newly diagnosed patients. TCR diversity rose significantly by C4D1 in CD4+ but not CD8+ cells.

Assay: immunoSEQ multiplex PCR; the TCRdb copy retains only in-frame clones and omits some. Of almost 85,000 clones in the sample, approximately 91% were seen once. Remarks on this clone: Its antigen is currently unknown.

Every patient experienced relapse after autologous stem cell transplantation, and brentuximab vedotin exposure varied. The patients, who had relapsed/refractory classical Hodgkin lymphoma, achieved best responses of complete response, partial response or progressive disease. The CDR3 spans 14 residues. V was clipped by 4 bases and J by 6 bases, with 13 bases between them. Germline CDR1 is SGHRS and CDR2 is YFSETQ. This sequence originates from a human donor with classical Hodgkin lymphoma. The material was peripheral blood mononuclear cells (PBMCs), obtained at baseline. J is TRBJ2-2 and V is TRBV5-1; the D is unclear. This CDR3 is CASSDSREAGELFF. The CDR3 DNA reads TGCGCCAGCAGCGACTCTAGGGAAGCCGGGGAGCTGTTTTTT.